This entry lists 31 T cell receptor beta chains sequenced from one sample in a study of cytomegalovirus exposure and HLA in healthy donors. The primer mix had 60 Vbeta and 13 Jbeta primers. The assay was immunoSEQ multiplex PCR, and TCRdb's table has in-frame clones only and misses some. The sample holds under 200,000 clones, under 85% seen once. What was sequenced was PBMCs. These receptor sequences come from a female donor in good health and CMV-seronegative.

The chain employs TRBV5-6 and TRBJ2-1; the D is unclear. Germline CDR1 reads SGHDT; CDR2 reads YYEEEE. V lost 4 bases and J 0 bases, leaving 5 bases between the germline ends. This CDR3 has 13 amino acids. The CDR3: CASSPVSYNEQFF. The CDR3 DNA follows: TGTGCCAGCAGCCCCGTCTCCTACAATGAGCAGTTCTTC.

A few counts support this clone. The chain employs TRBV7-9 and TRBJ1-2; 8 bases are a match to TRBD1. The junction had 9 bases not matched to a gene; V was cut back by 5 bases and J by 4 bases. Germline V lookup: CDR1 SEHNR, CDR2 FQNEAQ (reference sequence). The CDR3 loop spans 15 amino acids. In nucleotides, the CDR3 is TGTGCCAGCAGCATCTCCGGGACAGGACTCTATGGCTACACCTTC. Residues: CASSISGTGLYGYTF.

J is TRBJ1-2 and V is TRBV30; no clear D gene. The germline gives CDR1 GTSNPN, CDR2 SVGIG (reference sequence). V was shortened by 0 bases and J by 8 bases, with 19 bases between the two germline ends. This CDR3 has 15 residues. The CDR3 here is CAWSVDILGSGGYTF. In DNA, the CDR3 is TGTGCCTGGAGTGTAGATATTTTGGGGAGTGGAGGCTACACCTTC.

V usage is TRBV10-3 and J usage is TRBJ2-5; tentatively, D is TRBD2 (7 bases). V was cut by 2 bases and J by 5 bases, with 18 bases left in between. The V gene's germline CDR1 is ENHRY and CDR2 SYGVKD. This CDR3 spans 16 amino acids. CDR3 in amino acids: CAISETKGGGLETQYF. The CDR3 DNA reads as TGTGCCATCAGTGAGACCAAAGGGGGGGGGTTGGAGACCCAGTACTTC.

As to this clone: Other nucleotide sequences in the sample specify the same CDR3. V usage is TRBV6-5 and J usage is TRBJ2-3; D unresolved. Germline V gene data show CDR1 as MNHEY and CDR2 as SVGAGI. The CDR3 extends over 12 amino acids. The V end lost 0 bases, the J end lost 6 bases, and 4 bases lay between the germline ends. The DNA for the CDR3 is TGTGCCAGCAGTTACTCTTCGGATACGCAGTATTTT. It encodes CASSYSSDTQYF.

J is TRBJ2-3 and V is TRBV5-3, with D possibly TRBD2 on 5 matching bases. TRBV5-3 is filed as an ORF, its function uncertain. The ends were cut back, 4 bases at V and 1 base at J, with 22 bases in the middle. This CDR3 has 18 amino acids. The CDR3: CARSPARVPLPGTDTQYF. The CDR3 nucleotides read TGTGCCAGAAGCCCGGCGCGGGTGCCTCTTCCTGGCACAGATACGCAGTATTTT.

This clone came up once. This chain links TRBV9 with TRBJ1-1; weak D call: TRBD1 (6 bases). The CDR3 consists of 13 residues. Trimming cost V 1 base and J 4 bases, with 8 bases left between them. CDR1 and CDR2 from the germline V gene are SGDLS and YYNGEE. The CDR3 DNA is TGTGCCAGCAGCGTAACAGGGTTCACTGAAGCTTTCTTT. This translates into CASSVTGFTEAFF.

The rearrangement uses TRBV4-2 and TRBJ2-2; 10 nucleotides agree with TRBD2. This CDR3 has 17 residues. The germline V gene encodes CDR1 LGHNA and CDR2 YNFKEQ. With 0 bases clipped from V and 6 bases from J, the junction kept 7 bases outside the gene matches. CDR3 protein: CASSQDVNSGRSGELFF. CDR3 sequence (DNA): TGTGCCAGCAGCCAAGATGTTAATAGCGGGAGGTCCGGGGAGCTGTTTTTT.

This chain joins TRBV7-8 and TRBJ1-6; TRBD1 is a possible D gene (6 bases). Trimming stripped 4 bases from V and 0 bases from J, with 10 bases between. Germline assignment: CDR1 SGHVS and CDR2 FQNEAQ. CDR3 length: 16 amino acids. The CDR3 coding sequence is TGTGCCAGCAGCTATCAGGGGACCTCCTATAATTCACCCCTCCACTTT. Translated: CASSYQGTSYNSPLHF.

This clone was counted only a few times. The rearrangement uses TRBV5-1 and TRBJ2-6, with D tentatively TRBD2 (6 bases). The V end lost 0 bases, the J end lost 0 bases, and 13 bases lay between the germline ends. This CDR3 spans 18 amino acids. Per the germline V gene, CDR1 is SGHRS and CDR2 is YFSETQ. CDR3 coding DNA: TGCGCCAGCAGCTTGGCGGGCGGGATCTCCTCTGGGGCCAACGTCCTGACTTTC. It codes for CASSLAGGISSGANVLTF.

A single count supports this clone. The chain uses TRBV19 and TRBJ2-5; the D gene is possibly TRBD2 (6 bases). The length of the CDR3 is 14 residues. CDR1 LNHDA and CDR2 SQIVND come from the germline V gene (reference sequence). V shed 5 bases and J shed 2 bases, with 12 bases lying between them. The CDR3 region is CASSGGVYQETQYF. The CDR3, as DNA: TGTGCCAGTAGTGGAGGGGTTTATCAAGAGACCCAGTACTTC. The full variable domain, its missing parts supplied by reference TRBV19 and TRBJ2-5, is DGGITQSPKYLFRKEGQNVTLSCEQNLNHDAMYWYRQDPGQGLRLIYYSQIVNDFQKGDIAEGYSVSREKKESFPLTVTSAQKNPTAFYLCASSGGVYQETQYFGPGTRLLVL.

The sample holds a few counts of this clone. V is TRBV7-9 and J is TRBJ2-7; TRBD1 matches at 7 bases. This CDR3 contains 15 residues. Germline CDR1 reads SEHNR; CDR2 reads FQNEAQ (reference sequence). The V gene end was trimmed by 4 bases and the J gene end by 9 bases; junction bases not matched to a gene: 15. The CDR3 loop is CASSSQTGLAPGQYF. The CDR3 DNA is TGTGCCAGCAGCTCCCAGACAGGGTTGGCCCCGGGGCAGTACTTC.

The chain carries TRBV14 and TRBJ1-4; 8 positions match TRBD1. CDR3 length: 12 residues. Germline loops: CDR1 SGHDN, CDR2 FVKESK. After removal of 3 bases from V and 11 bases from J, the junction contained 2 bases not matched to a gene. The CDR3 DNA is TGTGCCAGCAGCCAGGGACAGGAGAAACTGTTTTTT. As protein: CASSQGQEKLFF.

This clone was observed a single time. In the same sample, other DNA sequences code for this CDR3. The V call is TRBV28, the J call TRBJ2-7; 7 bases map to TRBD1. Germline V gene sequence: CDR1 MDHEN, CDR2 SYDVKM. J was trimmed by 1 base and V by 2 bases; bases with no gene match: 2. CDR3 length equals 14 residues. CDR3 DNA: TGTGCCAGCAGTTTACAGGGGGAGTCCTACGAGCAGTACTTC. Translated, it gives CASSLQGESYEQYF.

J is TRBJ2-5 and V is TRBV5-6, with 7 nucleotides matching TRBD2. The V gene end was trimmed by 0 bases and the J gene end by 5 bases; junction bases not matched to a gene: 4. CDR1 and CDR2 from the germline V gene are SGHDT and YYEEEE. The CDR3 extends over 14 amino acids. As DNA, the CDR3 is TGTGCCAGCAGCTTGGGCGGGGGTGGGGAGACCCAGTACTTC. Protein product: CASSLGGGGETQYF.

The chain joins TRBV7-6 to TRBJ2-1, with TRBD2 matching 8 bases. The CDR3 is 15 residues long. V was pared by 1 base and J by 8 bases, with 7 bases of the junction left unmatched. Germline loops: CDR1 SGHVS, CDR2 FNYEAQ. The DNA for the CDR3 is TGTGCCAGCAGCTTAGTAGCGGGGAAGTCATATGAGCAGTTCTTC. Protein sequence: CASSLVAGKSYEQFF.

The V and J genes are TRBV2 and TRBJ2-7; 9 nucleotides line up with TRBD2. The CDR3 spans 17 residues. Germline assignment: CDR1 SNHLY and CDR2 FYNNEI. With 0 bases clipped from V and 0 bases from J, the junction kept 6 bases outside the gene matches. CDR3 coding DNA: TGTGCCAGCAGTGAAGCGGCGGGGGGGAGGGCCTCCTACGAGCAGTACTTC. Protein sequence: CASSEAAGGRASYEQYF.

The chain has TRBV12-5 and TRBJ2-1, with 7 bases aligning to TRBD1. V trimming: 5 bases; J trimming: 11 bases; junction bases outside the gene matches: 3. CDR3 length: 11 residues. Germline values: CDR1 LGHNT, CDR2 FRNRAP. DNA of the CDR3: TGTGCTAGTGGTCCGGGACAGAAGCAGTTCTTC. This codes for CASGPGQKQFF.

V gene TRBV5-4 combines with J gene TRBJ1-2; D is possibly TRBD1 (5 bases). CDR3 length: 13 amino acids. In germline, CDR1 is SGHNT, CDR2 YYREEE (reference sequence). With 4 bases removed from V and 4 bases from J, the gap between germline ends came to 11 bases. Here the CDR3 DNA reads TGTGCCAGCAGCATCTCGGACATCTATGGCTACACCTTC. This codes for CASSISDIYGYTF.

The chain joins TRBV19 to TRBJ2-2; 9 nucleotides match TRBD2. Trimming cost V 4 bases and J 5 bases; bases outside gene matches: 5. CDR3 length: 15 amino acids. Germline V gene data show CDR1 as LNHDA and CDR2 as SQIVND (reference sequence). The CDR3 is CASSTLSGSTGELFF. CDR3 DNA: TGTGCCAGTAGTACACTTAGCGGGAGTACCGGGGAGCTGTTTTTT.

Written as DNA, the CDR3 is TGTGCCAGCAGACGACAGGGCCCCTATGGCTACACCTTC. It codes for CASRRQGPYGYTF. The chain carries TRBV7-7 and TRBJ1-2; 7 nucleotides align to TRBD1. The CDR3 spans 13 residues. Germline CDR1 SSHAT, CDR2 FNYEAQ (reference sequence). V was clipped by 6 bases and J by 4 bases; unmatched bases: 5.

This rearrangement joins TRBV6-5 to TRBJ2-7; 10 nucleotides line up with TRBD1. The CDR3 totals 14 residues. Trimming at V came to 5 bases and at J to 3 bases, leaving 4 bases not matched to a gene. Germline V gene data show CDR1 as MNHEY and CDR2 as SVGAGI. The CDR3 nucleotides read TGTGCCAGCAGTCGGGACAGGGGAGGCTACGAGCAGTACTTC. Encoded protein: CASSRDRGGYEQYF.

The chain recombines TRBV18 with TRBJ1-6, with TRBD1 identical over 7 bases. The CDR3 loop spans 15 amino acids. Trimming at V came to 2 bases and at J to 8 bases, leaving 6 bases not matched to a gene. Germline V gives CDR1 KGHSH, CDR2 LQKENI. CDR3 sequence (DNA): TGTGCCAGCTCACCATTTACAGGGGATGATTCACCCCTCCACTTT. It encodes CASSPFTGDDSPLHF.

This chain uses TRBV4-1 with TRBJ2-3; TRBD2 matches 10 bases. V lost 5 bases and J lost 6; bases outside the gene matches: 17. CDR1 MGHRA and CDR2 YSYEKL come from the germline V gene. The CDR3 loop spans 18 amino acids. This CDR3 reads CASSSQLGASGGGDTQYF. CDR3 sequence (DNA): TGCGCCAGCAGCTCCCAACTGGGGGCTAGCGGGGGAGGGGATACGCAGTATTTT.

The chain combines TRBV5-6 with TRBJ2-2, with TRBD2 matching 13 bases. The CDR3 is 17 amino acids. V dropped 0 bases and J dropped 10; count of bases not matched to a gene: 9. Germline V lookup: CDR1 SGHDT, CDR2 YYEEEE. CDR3 bases: TGTGCCAGCAGCTTGGAACTAGCGGGAGGGAATTTCAAGGAGCTGTTTTTT. Protein: CASSLELAGGNFKELFF.

The chain joins TRBV19 to TRBJ2-5, with D maybe TRBD2 (6 bases). This CDR3 is built from 13 residues. Deletions cut 6 bases from V and 1 base from J, with 9 bases between. Germline-derived CDR1 and CDR2 are LNHDA and SQIVND (reference sequence). CDR3 amino acids: CASRVSGQETQYF. DNA for the CDR3: TGTGCCAGTAGAGTTAGCGGCCAAGAGACCCAGTACTTC. Full variable domain (outside the CDR3, taken from reference TRBV19 and TRBJ2-5): DGGITQSPKYLFRKEGQNVTLSCEQNLNHDAMYWYRQDPGQGLRLIYYSQIVNDFQKGDIAEGYSVSREKKESFPLTVTSAQKNPTAFYLCASRVSGQETQYFGPGTRLLVL.

The chain employs TRBV9 and TRBJ1-5; D gene ambiguous. CDR3 length: 13 residues. Germline CDR1 is SGDLS and CDR2 is YYNGEE. V was pared by 2 bases and J by 2 bases, with 5 bases between. CDR3 coding DNA: TGTGCCAGCAGCGTTACAGGCAATCAGCCCCAGCATTTT. Amino acid sequence: CASSVTGNQPQHF. The full variable domain, completed using reference TRBV9 and TRBJ1-5, is DSGVTQTPKHLITATGQRVTLRCSPRSGDLSVYWYQQSLDQGLQFLIQYYNGEERAKGNILERFSAQQFPDLHSELNLSSLELGDSALYFCASSVTGNQPQHFGDGTRLSIL.

DNA of the CDR3: TGTGCCAGCAGGGGGAGGTATCAGCCCCAGCATTTT. This encodes CASRGRYQPQHF. The V and J genes are TRBV21-1 and TRBJ1-5. TRBV21-1 corresponds to a pseudogene. This CDR3 region has 12 residues.

DNA for the CDR3: TGTGCCAGCAGCTTGGTAAGGGGCGGCAACATAGATACGCAGTATTTT. It encodes CASSLVRGGNIDTQYF. The rearrangement uses TRBV5-4 and TRBJ2-3; D is possibly TRBD1 (5 bases). The CDR3 sequence is 16 residues long. The germline V gene has CDR1 SGHNT and CDR2 YYREEE (reference sequence). The V end was cut by 0 bases, the J end by 5 bases, with 16 bases between.

The chain links TRBV2 to TRBJ2-1; 14 bases are shared with TRBD2. This CDR3 spans 15 amino acids. The germline CDR1 and CDR2 sequences are SNHLY and FYNNEI. J lost 6 bases, V lost 9 bases, and 7 bases had no gene match. CDR3 protein: CASPGLAGEGNEQFF. The CDR3 DNA sequence: TGTGCCAGTCCGGGACTAGCGGGAGAAGGCAATGAGCAGTTCTTC.

The chain carries TRBV19 and TRBJ1-3; 7 bases line up with TRBD1. The CDR3 sequence is 13 residues long. Looked up from germline, CDR1 is LNHDA and CDR2 is SQIVND (reference sequence). J gave up 2 bases and V 7 bases, and 2 bases lay outside the gene matches. The CDR3 region is CASTGTAGNTIYF. CDR3 nucleotides: TGTGCCAGTACTGGGACAGCTGGAAACACCATATATTTT.